This TCR beta chain was identified in a study of T cell changes during pregnancy in multiple sclerosis. Using immunoSEQ multiplex PCR, the repertoire was profiled, and TCRdb retains in-frame clones only, with some absent. The sample holds about 100,000 clones, 85% to 95% seen once. Germline V gene sequence: CDR1 WSHSY, CDR2 SAAADI. This CDR3 comprises 16 residues. V was cut by 3 bases and J by 4 bases, with 17 bases left in between. The rearrangement joins TRBV10-2 to TRBJ2-3, with a weak D call TRBD2 (5 bases). Sequenced material: peripheral blood, taken before pregnancy. This TCR was recovered from a female donor with multiple sclerosis, enrolled in a pregnancy study. CDR3 nucleotides: TGCGCCAGCAGTGATGGGGAGCTTTGGATCGCAGATACGCAGTATTTT. It specifies CASSDGELWIADTQYF.